This TCR beta chain stems from a study of T-cell memory formation after mild COVID-19. Germline loops: CDR1 SGHVS, CDR2 FNYEAQ. The CDR3 loop spans 15 amino acids. V shed 5 bases and J 4 bases; nucleotides not matched to a gene: 9. TCRdb itself ran the 5' RACE reads through MiXCR, one entry per CDR3 protein. This sample yields 200,000 to 250,000 distinct CDR3 sequences, of which 8% to 9.5% are seen a single time; around 21% belongs to the top ten. The clonotype was recovered from a young man who had mild COVID-19 (a few samples of this study predate the infection). Cell type and time point are not known. The rearrangement links TRBV7-6 to TRBJ1-2, with 8 positions matching TRBD1. Specimen: PBMCs or a T cell subset sorted from them (not recorded which). This chain's CDR3 is CASSPQGAASYGYTF. The CDR3 nucleotides are TGTGCCAGCAGCCCCCAGGGGGCAGCCTCCTATGGCTACACCTTC.